These 26 T cell receptor beta chains were all obtained from the same sample, sequenced in a study of T-cell reconstitution after alpha-beta-depleted transplantation in children. Researchers prepared the TCRbeta library using unique molecular identifiers, the study reports. TCRdb passed the PCR reads through MiXCR, listing each CDR3 protein once. Of 500,000 to 650,000 distinct CDR3 sequences in the sample, approximately 13% are singletons; the top ten hold about 2%. The sample consisted of PBMCs, mostly from graft donor cells, taken 360 days after TCRalphabeta/CD19-depleted stem cell transplant. The receptor set was obtained from a male patient between 5 and 17 years old who had a stem cell transplant for acute myeloid leukemia, so the T cells may come from the graft donor.

This clonotype was seen a handful of times. V gene TRBV18 combines with J gene TRBJ2-1, with a weak D call TRBD2 (6 bases). V was shortened by 4 bases and J by 6 bases, with 13 bases between the two germline ends. Germline V gene lookup returns CDR1 KGHSH and CDR2 LQKENI. CDR3 length equals 14 residues. In nucleotides, the CDR3 is TGTGCCAGCTCACTCCGGGACTTGTTCAATGAGCAGTTCTTC. Its protein is CASSLRDLFNEQFF.

The chain is built from TRBV29-1 and TRBJ2-7, with 7 bases aligning to TRBD2. Germline V gives CDR1 SQVTM, CDR2 ANQGSEA. CDR3 length equals 13 residues. V was pared by 3 bases and J by 2 bases, with 4 bases of the junction left unmatched. The CDR3, as DNA: TGCAGCGTTGACAAGCGGGGAACCTACGAGCAGTACTTC. Its protein product is CSVDKRGTYEQYF.

This chain uses TRBV6-1 with TRBJ2-1; maybe TRBD2 (6 bases). Trimming took 5 bases from V and 6 from J, leaving 14 bases between them. This CDR3 spans 14 amino acids. CDR1 and CDR2 from the germline V gene are MNHNS and SASEGT. This CDR3 reads CASSRPGLPNEQFF. As DNA, the CDR3 is TGTGCCAGCAGTCGTCCGGGACTCCCCAATGAGCAGTTCTTC.

This clonotype was observed many times. V usage is TRBV28 and J usage is TRBJ2-7, with 9 bases matching TRBD1. The trim removed 6 bases at V and 2 bases at J, leaving 11 bases unmatched. The CDR3 spans 16 residues. Germline CDR1 is MDHEN and CDR2 is SYDVKM. The CDR3 DNA is TGTGCCAGCAGCCCGTACGGGACAGGGATACCCTACGAGCAGTACTTC. It translates to CASSPYGTGIPYEQYF.

This clonotype was picked up a small number of times. The chain joins TRBV6-2 or TRBV6-3 to TRBJ2-7, with D perhaps TRBD1 (7 bases). The CDR3 is 14 amino acids. V was trimmed by 6 bases and J by 2 bases, leaving 14 bases between them. CDR1 and CDR2 from the germline V gene are MNHEY and SVGEGT. The CDR3 here is CASRNRGGTYEQYF. CDR3 in DNA: TGTGCCAGCAGGAACAGGGGAGGCACCTACGAGCAGTACTTC.

There are many counts of this clonotype. The chain combines TRBV10-3 with TRBJ2-7, with TRBD2 as a possible D gene (5 bases). In germline, CDR1 is ENHRY, CDR2 SYGVKD. The CDR3 has 11 amino acids. The ends were cut back, 7 bases at V and 6 bases at J, with 10 bases in the middle. The chain's CDR3 is CAITPGSEQYF. For the CDR3, the DNA is TGTGCCATCACCCCGGGAAGCGAGCAGTACTTC.

This clonotype was observed a few times. This chain connects TRBV14 to TRBJ2-7; 9 nucleotides align to TRBD2. V was pared by 3 bases and J by 4 bases, with 25 bases of the junction left unmatched. Germline lookup yields CDR1 SGHDN and CDR2 FVKESK. This CDR3 comprises 21 residues. CDR3 sequence (DNA): TGTGCCAGCAGCCAGGGAGGTCGTAAAGCCGGGACTAGCCCAACCAATTACGAGCAGTACTTC. Residues: CASSQGGRKAGTSPTNYEQYF.

This clonotype was observed a few times. The V gene is TRBV20-1, the J gene TRBJ2-3, with TRBD2 as a possible D gene (5 bases). Germline loops: CDR1 DFQATT, CDR2 SNEGSKA (reference sequence). CDR3 length: 15 amino acids. V was shortened by 5 bases and J by 0 bases, with 15 bases between the two germline ends. CDR3 region: CSALTGMISTDTQYF. In DNA form, the CDR3 reads TGCAGTGCTCTAACGGGGATGATTAGCACAGATACGCAGTATTTT.

Only a few counts were recorded for this clonotype. Written as DNA, the CDR3 is TGCAGTGCCCTGGGCGCTAGCGGCCCCTTCTTC. Translating it yields CSALGASGPFF. The gene calls are TRBV20-1 and TRBJ2-1; 7 bases agree with TRBD2. The CDR3 consists of 11 residues. The V gene's germline CDR1 is DFQATT and CDR2 SNEGSKA (reference sequence). With V trimmed by 6 bases and J by 16 bases, 12 bases remained unmatched.

The genes are TRBV5-1 and TRBJ2-7; D perhaps matches TRBD1 (6 bases). The CDR3 consists of 15 residues. Germline V lookup: CDR1 SGHRS, CDR2 YFSETQ. V shed 3 bases and J shed 5 bases, with 18 bases lying between them. The CDR3 coding sequence is TGCGCCAGCAGCTCACAGGGAACCCGACCTGACGAGCAGTACTTC. Amino acids: CASSSQGTRPDEQYF.

This clonotype was found a few times. The rearrangement links TRBV4-2 to TRBJ2-3; D is unclear. Per germline, CDR1 LGHNA and CDR2 YNFKEQ. The CDR3 length is 14 residues. With 1 base removed from V and 1 base from J, the gap between germline ends came to 6 bases. The CDR3: CASSQVARTDTQYF. The CDR3 DNA follows: TGTGCCAGCAGCCAAGTGGCTCGCACAGATACGCAGTATTTT.

This clonotype was counted ten times or more. The chain uses TRBV25-1 and TRBJ1-2; 8 positions match TRBD1. CDR1 MGHDK and CDR2 SYGVNS come from the germline V gene. The CDR3 extends over 15 amino acids. V was clipped by 2 bases and J by 4 bases; unmatched bases: 6. The CDR3 sequence: CASSEQSGTGYGYTF. The CDR3 coding sequence is TGTGCCAGCAGTGAACAATCCGGGACAGGCTATGGCTACACCTTC.

For this clonotype: The CDR3 does not end in the conserved phenylalanine or tryptophan, so this is likely a read error. The rearrangement links TRBV7-2 to TRBJ2-7; possibly TRBD2 for D (6 bases). Germline assignment: CDR1 SGHTA and CDR2 FQGNSA. This CDR3 spans 15 amino acids. V lost 1 base, J lost 2 bases, and 12 bases lay in between. CDR3 bases: TGTGCCAGCAGCTTAGTGTCTAGCGCTGCCTACGAGCAGTACTCC. Its protein product is CASSLVSSAAYEQYS.

This clonotype was observed many times. The chain carries TRBV12-3 or TRBV12-4 and TRBJ2-1; 10 positions agree with TRBD2. The V gene end was trimmed by 3 bases and the J gene end by 9 bases; junction bases not matched to a gene: 8. The CDR3 spans 15 residues. CDR3 residues: CASSFRSGRGGEQFF. The CDR3 region has the DNA TGTGCCAGCAGTTTTAGGAGCGGGAGGGGTGGTGAGCAGTTCTTC.

This clonotype was seen at least ten times. The chain combines TRBV29-1 with TRBJ2-3; no clear D gene. Germline-derived CDR1 and CDR2 are SQVTM and ANQGSEA. The ends were cut back, 4 bases at V and 2 bases at J, with 16 bases in the middle. The CDR3 spans 15 residues. CDR3 in amino acids: CSVAQPVTITDTQYF. DNA for the CDR3: TGCAGCGTTGCTCAGCCGGTCACCATCACAGATACGCAGTATTTT.

CDR3 amino acids: CSASGDFYEQYF. The DNA of the CDR3 is TGCAGTGCTAGCGGGGACTTTTACGAGCAGTACTTC. The rearrangement joins TRBV20-1 to TRBJ2-7, with D perhaps matching TRBD2 (6 bases). The CDR3 is 12 residues long. Per germline, CDR1 DFQATT and CDR2 SNEGSKA (reference sequence). The V end lost 3 bases, the J end lost 4 bases, and 10 bases lay between the germline ends.

The chain has TRBV20-1 and TRBJ2-2; D not certain. With 3 bases removed from V and 6 bases from J, the gap between germline ends came to 8 bases. The CDR3 is 12 amino acids. CDR1 and CDR2 (germline): DFQATT, SNEGSKA (reference sequence). The DNA for the CDR3 is TGCAGTGCTAGGGCTGGGCCCGGGGAGCTGTTTTTT. Translated: CSARAGPGELFF.

V gene TRBV12-3 or TRBV12-4 combines with J gene TRBJ2-3; 7 bases are a match to TRBD1. Germline trimming cut 5 bases from V and 2 bases from J; bases unmatched to any gene: 7. The CDR3 is made up of 15 amino acids. CDR3 in amino acids: CASSPTGWSTDTQYF. CDR3 sequence (DNA): TGTGCCAGCAGTCCGACAGGGTGGTCCACAGATACGCAGTATTTT.

This clonotype was found a few times. The J gene is TRBJ1-6, the V gene TRBV18; D not resolved. V was cut by 3 bases and J by 0 bases, with 9 bases left in between. This CDR3 comprises 16 residues. CDR1 and CDR2 (germline): KGHSH, LQKENI. The CDR3 protein is CASSPLRSSYNSPLHF. CDR3 nucleotide sequence: TGTGCCAGCTCACCGCTGAGGAGCTCCTATAATTCACCCCTCCACTTT. The complete variable domain, with remaining parts taken from reference TRBV18 and TRBJ1-6, reads NAGVMQNPRHLVRRRGQEARLRCSPMKGHSHVYWYRQLPEEGLKFMVYLQKENIIDESGMPKERFSAEFPKEGPSILRIQQVVRGDSAAYFCASSPLRSSYNSPLHFGNGTRLTVT.

The V gene is TRBV14, the J gene TRBJ2-3; 10 bases map to TRBD2. Unmatched junction bases numbered 5, after V lost 0 bases and J lost 8 bases. The V gene's germline CDR1 is SGHDN and CDR2 FVKESK. The CDR3 is 15 residues long. The CDR3 nucleotides read TGTGCCAGCAGCCAAGATCGGCTAGCGGGAGCTACGCAGTATTTT. This sequence encodes CASSQDRLAGATQYF.

This clonotype was detected ten times or more. V and J are TRBV12-3 or TRBV12-4 and TRBJ2-5; no clear D gene. The CDR3 totals 14 residues. The ends were cut back, 2 bases at V and 1 base at J, with 8 bases in the middle. CDR3 bases: TGTGCCAGCAGTTTAATGGGCTCCCAAGAGACCCAGTACTTC. This translates into CASSLMGSQETQYF.

This rearrangement joins TRBV2 to TRBJ2-3, with a possible D match to TRBD2 (5 bases). This CDR3 region has 14 residues. V was trimmed by 7 bases and J by 2 bases, leaving 13 bases between them. Germline values: CDR1 SNHLY, CDR2 FYNNEI. The CDR3 bases are TGTGCCAGCACCAGAGAGGGCCCCACAGATACGCAGTATTTT. This translates into CASTREGPTDTQYF. The whole variable domain, filled in from reference TRBV2 and TRBJ2-3, reads EPEVTQTPSHQVTQMGQEVILRCVPISNHLYFYWYRQILGQKVEFLVSFYNNEISEKSEIFDDQFSVERPDGSNFTLKIRSTKLEDSAMYFCASTREGPTDTQYFGPGTRLTVL.

This clonotype was counted only a few times. The chain carries TRBV28 and TRBJ2-5; perhaps TRBD2 as D (6 bases). V lost 6 bases and J lost 2, with 22 bases in between. In germline, CDR1 is MDHEN, CDR2 SYDVKM. This CDR3 has 17 residues. The CDR3 DNA is TGTGCCAGCAGAATTCCTACTACTAGCCGGGGGCAAGAGACCCAGTACTTC. Translated, it gives CASRIPTTSRGQETQYF.

CDR3 sequence: CSVEDFQKGAGYNEQFF. The CDR3 DNA reads TGCAGCGTTGAAGACTTTCAGAAGGGGGCGGGTTACAATGAGCAGTTCTTC. The chain combines TRBV29-1 with TRBJ2-1; 7 bases match TRBD1. J was trimmed by 4 bases and V by 0 bases; bases with no gene match: 12. Germline V gene data show CDR1 as SQVTM and CDR2 as ANQGSEA. The CDR3 loop spans 17 amino acids.

This clonotype was counted a few times. The J gene is TRBJ2-3, the V gene TRBV20-1; D possibly uses TRBD1 or TRBD2 (5 bases each). Germline V gives CDR1 DFQATT, CDR2 SNEGSKA (reference sequence). The CDR3 loop spans 13 amino acids. V was pared by 8 bases and J by 6 bases, with 18 bases between. The CDR3 DNA reads as TGCAGTCCAACCCGGGACGGATGGGATACGCAGTATTTT. This codes for CSPTRDGWDTQYF.

The table lists this clonotype with many counts. The gene calls are TRBV6-5 and TRBJ1-5; D remains unclear. Germline V gene data show CDR1 as MNHEY and CDR2 as SVGAGI. V lost 7 bases and J 6 bases, leaving 16 bases between the germline ends. The CDR3 sequence is 14 residues long. CDR3 sequence (DNA): TGTGCCAGCACCCACGGGGTTCTAGCTCAGCCCCAGCATTTT. Its protein product is CASTHGVLAQPQHF.